This T cell receptor (beta chain) was recovered during a study of T cells after yellow fever vaccination (dated by TCRdb to about 2019). As for the study more broadly: The SMART-Seq v4 Ultra Low Input RNA kit was used to prepare libraries from fractions with low cell numbers. Bulk TCR alpha and beta repertoires were sequenced longitudinally to track T-cell clones before and after primary and booster YFV17D yellow fever vaccination. Two healthy male donors, one aged 18 to 29 and one aged 30 to 40 years, were included in the cohort. Bulk PBMC replicates and cell subsets were isolated from blood drawn at multiple timepoints before and after both primary and secondary immunization. The paper as a whole reports these results and caveats: Because the study included only a couple of donors, the extent to which the findings can be generalized is limited. After the booster, most clones that had expanded after primary vaccination were detected again (around 97% of CD4 and around 88% of CD8), suggesting broad maintenance of memory. The secondary T-cell response was weaker than the primary response but faster, peaking on day 5 instead of day 15. A small fraction of clonotypes showed up in both the CD4 and CD8 compartments, probably as a result of convergent recombination. Because abundant contaminating clonotypes from the bulk population could be contained in FACS-sorted repertoires, computational filtering was required.

What the treatment or condition label conveys for this sample: live attenuated yellow fever vaccine strain. PBMCs were isolated from peripheral blood using a standard Ficoll-Paque protocol. Dynabeads CD4 and CD8 positive selection kits were used to isolate the CD4 and CD8 T-cell fractions. TriZol was used to extract RNA from bulk PBMCs, from CD4 and CD8 fractions, and from dextramer-positive and dextramer-negative fractions. Deletion took 6 bases off V and 3 bases off J, with a span of 15 bases between the germline ends. Its CDR3 holds 13 amino acids, cysteine through phenylalanine. Only the CDR3 portion is preserved as DNA: 39 bases, with reading frame beginning at the first base. In the germline V gene (reference sequence), CDR1 corresponds to DFQATT and CDR2 to SNEGSKA. Synthesis of TCR cDNA relied on 5'RACE template switching, a step that introduced a universal primer site along with unique molecular identifiers. Priming for cDNA synthesis came from both the TCR alpha and TCR beta constant segments. Libraries were amplified in two PCR steps, with sample barcodes and sequencing adapters added in the second step. Libraries were sequenced on Illumina HiSeq 2500 (2x100 bp) or NovaSeq (2x150 bp). The original pipeline was this. Demultiplexing of reads and collapsing into UMI consensus sequences were performed with MIGEC, and V(D)J alignment was carried out with MiXCR. Vaccine-responding clonotypes were identified with edgeR using replicate PBMC samples, with FDR below 0.01 and a log2 fold change above 5 up to day 15 being required. Each bulk clonotype received a CD4 or CD8 identity based on whether the sequenced CD4 or CD8 repertoire contained that clonotype at higher abundance. The public reads were quality trimmed at Q25 with fastp and then assembled into clones with MiXCR by TCRdb, keeping productive beta chains. Duplicate CDR3 protein sequences are folded into a single record with the most common DNA and genes. V and J calls and clone size were set by TCRdb, not the authors. For this sample there are 250,000 to 300,000 distinct CDR3 sequences; roughly 13% appear just once. The leading ten clones occupy 0.5% to 0.6% of the sample.

For this clonotype: This clone's antigen is unknown. No qualities accompany the bases; no much larger clone lies one base away.

Specimen: CD4+ T cells sorted from PBMCs, collected 45 days after the yellow fever booster vaccination. This receptor was identified in a man aged 25 to 45 who received the YFV17D yellow fever vaccine. The sequence joins TRBV20-1 to TRBJ2-7; the best D guess is TRBD1, with 6 bases matching. The CDR3 protein: CSAQNRVSYEQYF. The base sequence is TGCAGTGCACAGAACAGGGTTAGCTACGAGCAGTACTTC.